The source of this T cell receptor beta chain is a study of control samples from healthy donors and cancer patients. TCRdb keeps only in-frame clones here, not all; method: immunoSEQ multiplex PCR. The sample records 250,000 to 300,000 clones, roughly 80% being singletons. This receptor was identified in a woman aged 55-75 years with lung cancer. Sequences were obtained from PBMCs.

CDR3 nucleotide sequence: TGTGCCAGCAGCTTATCCCTAGACAGCACTGAAGCTTTCTTT. Its translation: CASSLSLDSTEAFF. The chain employs TRBV11-2 and TRBJ1-1; a weak D match, TRBD1 (5 bases). The V and J ends lost 2 bases and 4 bases respectively, with 11 bases between them. This CDR3 contains 14 residues. The germline CDR1 and CDR2 sequences are SGHAT and FQNNGV.